This T cell receptor beta chain derives from a study of vaccination effects on CD4 cells after COVID-19. V was pared by 2 bases and J by 6 bases, with 4 bases between. This CDR3 region has 11 residues. Germline lookup yields CDR1 LGHDT and CDR2 YNNKEL (reference sequence). Before sequencing took place, the ViraFEST assay used viral peptide pools to expand antigen-specific CD4+ T cells. Culture proceeded for 10 days, and CD4+ T cells were then isolated. Everyone in the study got two shots of either the BNT162b2 or mRNA-1273 vaccine. Points on this clone: The antigen remains undetermined.

Data came from immunoSEQ multiplex PCR; TCRdb stores just in-frame clones and leaves some out. The table lists roughly 41,000 clones, about 76% of them singletons. The chain carries TRBV3-1 (or the pseudogene TRBV3-2) and TRBJ1-1, with no clear D. The sequence came from a human donor who received a COVID-19 vaccine. The source material was CD4+ T cells from PBMCs cultured with HCoV-OC43 spike peptides, sampled after COVID-19 vaccination. Subset indicated: HCoV-OC43 spike overlapping peptide pool stimulation. In nucleotides, the CDR3 is TGTGCCAGCAGCCAAATCTCTGAAGCTTTCTTT. It codes for CASSQISEAFF.